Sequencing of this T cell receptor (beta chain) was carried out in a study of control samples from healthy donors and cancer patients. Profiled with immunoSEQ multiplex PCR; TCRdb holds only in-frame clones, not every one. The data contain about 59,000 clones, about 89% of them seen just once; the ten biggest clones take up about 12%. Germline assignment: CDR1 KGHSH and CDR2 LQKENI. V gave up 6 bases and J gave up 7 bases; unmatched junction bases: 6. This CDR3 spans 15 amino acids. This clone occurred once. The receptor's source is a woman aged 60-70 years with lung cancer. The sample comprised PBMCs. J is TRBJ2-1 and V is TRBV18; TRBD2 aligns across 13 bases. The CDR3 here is CASSAGTSGINEQFF. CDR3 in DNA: TGTGCCAGCTCTGCCGGGACTAGCGGGATTAATGAGCAGTTCTTC.